Listed below are T cell receptor beta chains from one sample, sequenced in a study of regulatory T cells in long-lasting Graves disease. Using its own MiXCR run on the multiplex PCR reads, TCRdb lists one record per CDR3 protein. Here the sample spans about 470,000 distinct CDR3 sequences, just under 15% being singletons. The same data also went into a second study, on T cells in Graves' hyperthyroidism and ophthalmopathy.

The sequenced sample was peripheral blood mononuclear cells (PBMCs), obtained at new diagnosis, from a patient treated with antithyroid drugs. The receptors were gathered from a woman under 40 with Graves disease. Both conserved end residues are part of each CDR3.

V gene	CDR3 protein
TRBV5-1	CASSSTHGISYEQYF
TRBV20-1	CSATPDTTYEQYF
TRBV5-1	CASSLRLSVDGYTF
TRBV27	CASSLSGGTNYEQYF
TRBV13	CASSIGQGASLEEKLFF
TRBV5-1	CASRVYDYNEQFF
TRBV14	CASSPGSPTYEQYF
TRBV9	CASSVYSEGGSPLHF
TRBV4-2	CASSQWLYPTDSGNTIYF
TRBV4-1	CASSQGAEQPQHF